The following is a T cell receptor (beta chain) sequence with its context. Its antigen remains unidentified. A far larger clone is a single base away, which makes a read error likely. The patients were a few recipients of combined kidney and bone marrow transplants from the ITN036ST trial, and samples were available only from these trial subjects. Healthy control blood was processed to PBMCs by Ficoll density gradient and cryopreserved, and patient PBMCs were collected before and after transplant. For TCRbeta CDR3 sequencing, genomic DNA was extracted from sorted cells using the QIAGEN DNeasy Blood and Tissue Kit. High-throughput TCRbeta CDR3 sequencing, including PCR amplification with bias correction and internal controls, was performed commercially through immunoSEQ. The study's own analysis went as follows. A unique productive TCRbeta sequence was defined by the CDR3 nucleotide sequence when primers matched, and otherwise by the CDR3 amino acid sequence together with the Vbeta and Jbeta genes. Sequences were defined as donor-reactive when expanded at least 5-fold in CFSE-low cells versus unstimulated cells and present at a frequency of at least 0.01% in CFSE-low cells. Jensen-Shannon divergence, calculated on the top 100 TCRbeta sequences ranked by frequency, was used to quantify repertoire divergence. When a sample had multiple sequencing runs, each run was corrected for sorting error separately and the runs were then pooled. TCRdb retrieved this table from immuneACCESS and kept in-frame rearrangements only. Not all clones are present; in checked studies, unresolved V genes account for under half, and no reason is known for the remainder. That table gives V, J and clone size, and the DNA gave D and trimming. The sample includes approximately 800 clones, with about two fifths observed a single time. Around 40% of the sample belongs to the ten largest clones.

This sample stems from a study of Tregs in tolerant kidney transplant recipients (dated by TCRdb to about 2019). Context from the whole study: The transplants used related donors with nonmyeloablative bone marrow transplantation, and mixed chimerism in the human trials was transient. Sorted recipient Tregs were cultured with irradiated activated donor B cells plus IL-2 for under 20 days, with restimulation on day 11. Once the B cell culture was finished, the cells were sorted into two populations: CD4+CD8-CD25+CD127- and CD4+CD8-4-1BB+CD40L-. Activated donor B cells were generated over about 9 days on irradiated CD40L-expressing 3T3 cells with cyclosporin A and IL-4. Other Treg samples came from a roughly three-day mixed lymphocyte reaction with belatacept, some followed by an approximately 5-day donor restimulation, before sorting recipient CD4+CD25+CD127- cells. Antibodies distinguished recipient from donor cells when sorting primary belatacept mixed lymphocyte reaction cultures. Before combined kidney and bone marrow transplantation, this study identified donor-specific regulatory T cells using TCRbeta sequencing and then followed those same cells after transplant.

Findings and caveats that apply to the study as a whole: Donor-specific Treg expansion exceeded global Treg expansion in tolerant patients, suggesting antigen-driven rather than nonspecific expansion. Because only a small number of patients were included, the study had limitations, and the results will need to be validated in larger populations as well as under other immunosuppression protocols. Expanding Tregs with activated donor B cells appeared to identify the most biologically relevant and donor-specific TCRbeta repertoire. Although technical replication error seemed to be minimal, the question of biological reproducibility was not addressed directly. For some patients, the PCR primers changed as time went on, which meant samples from those patients could not be compared with one another at the nucleotide level.

The sequenced sample was Tregs from blood cultured with allogeneic cells. This TCR came from a human patient who received a combined kidney and bone marrow transplant. Donor T cells from the graft may be present among the T cells after a transplant.

The nucleotides are TGTGCCAGCAGTGTAGGGCTCCTTGGCTACACCTTC. Protein translation: CASSVGLLGYTF. The chain is encoded by TRBV25-1 joined to TRBJ1-2; the D gene identity is not certain. From the germline V gene, CDR1 is MGHDK and CDR2 is SYGVNS. V is cut by 4 bases and J by 7 bases, and the space between the germline ends is 10 bases. From cysteine to phenylalanine, the CDR3 is 12 amino acids long. Of the read, only the CDR3 DNA is kept; its 36 bases are in frame from base 1.